This TCR beta chain was sequenced for a study of Graves' ophthalmopathy and Graves' hyperthyroidism. Germline lookup yields CDR1 MNHEY and CDR2 SVGEGT. The CDR3 length is 16 residues. Trimming took 4 bases from V and 1 from J, leaving 16 bases between them. Among the hyperthyroidism patients, all were newly diagnosed, aged 18 to 65, with under 2 months' duration. The diagnostic workup employed clinical symptoms, serum thyroxine, TRAb, thyroid ultrasound and orbital computed tomography. Worth noting for this clonotype: The antigen is undetermined.

Investigators amplified TCR beta CDR3 regions from RNA transcripts. The library came from an HTBI-primed first-round RT-PCR and a second-round multiplex PCR. One entry per CDR3 protein results from TCRdb running MiXCR on the multiplex PCR reads. The sample contains around 1,000,000 distinct CDR3 sequences, 35% to 40% of which appear only once. Notes on the study in general: In blood appeared most of the expanded thyroid clonotypes whose frequency exceeded 0.001. An approximately 82% specificity and around 88% sensitivity were achieved by a 13-signature model that separated ophthalmopathy from stable hyperthyroidism.

This TCR derives from an adult man with Graves' hyperthyroidism. V gene TRBV6-2 or TRBV6-3 combines with J gene TRBJ1-1, with D hard to call. Source material: peripheral blood or thyroid tissue (not recorded which). CDR3 loop: CASSFPSDGWNTEAFF. In nucleotides, the CDR3 is TGTGCCAGCAGTTTTCCCTCAGACGGGTGGAACACTGAAGCTTTCTTT.